Presented here are 32 T cell receptor beta chains from one specimen sequenced in a study of post-analysis software for immune sequencing data. The study's findings and limits: With TRBV5-6, TRBV5-1 and TRBV20-1 included, 4 to 6 TRBV segments were more frequent in patients than in controls.

Antigens of these TCRs are unknown. Every TCR beta cDNA library bore unique molecular identifiers. TCRdb reanalysed the PCR reads using MiXCR and keeps one entry per CDR3 protein. The data show about 770,000 distinct CDR3 sequences, with 46% seen just once and roughly 5% held by the top ten. Sequenced sample: blood. Source of these receptors: a girl between 5 and 17 years old with multiple sclerosis.

This clonotype has a handful of counts. The V gene is TRBV2, the J gene TRBJ2-3; D is unresolved. V was pared by 1 base and J by 4 bases, with 12 bases between. This CDR3 comprises 15 residues. Per germline, CDR1 SNHLY and CDR2 FYNNEI. CDR3 DNA sequence: TGTGCCAGCAGTGAAGGCTTTGGGGTACCAGATACGCAGTATTTT. This sequence encodes CASSEGFGVPDTQYF.

V usage is TRBV7-2 and J usage is TRBJ2-1; D gene uncertain. With the DNA end fitting TRBJ2-7 better, the J assignment may be wrong. Germline V gene sequence: CDR1 SGHTA, CDR2 FQGNSA. The CDR3 length is 16 residues. CDR3: CASSLASQRYKNEQYF. The CDR3 region has the DNA TGTGCCAGCAGCTTAGCTTCGCAAAGATACAAAAATGAGCAGTACTTC.

The sample holds a few counts of this clonotype. Here the CDR3 reads CASSRQLGETQYF. The CDR3 DNA reads TGTGCCAGCAGCCGGCAGCTAGGGGAGACCCAGTACTTC. The chain uses TRBV7-2 and TRBJ2-5; D remains ambiguous. Trimming removed 5 bases at V and 5 bases at J, with 12 bases between. Germline-derived CDR1 and CDR2 are SGHTA and FQGNSA. The CDR3 is 13 amino acids.

The chain carries TRBV29-1 and TRBJ1-2; no reliable D call. From germline, CDR1 is SQVTM and CDR2 ANQGSEA. The CDR3 covers 13 residues. Trimming took off 6 bases at V and 4 bases at J, with 15 bases between the two ends. CDR3 region: CSVLTESGYGYTF. CDR3 in DNA: TGCAGCGTCCTGACGGAGTCGGGCTATGGCTACACCTTC.

V usage is TRBV20-1 and J usage is TRBJ2-5; D possibly uses TRBD1 or TRBD2 (5 bases each). The CDR3 has 12 residues. Germline CDR1 DFQATT, CDR2 SNEGSKA (reference sequence). The V end lost 1 base, the J end lost 10 bases, and 13 bases lay between the germline ends. The CDR3 protein is CSARVRDRGQYF. For the CDR3, the DNA is TGCAGTGCTAGAGTCCGGGACCGGGGCCAGTACTTC.

The V call is TRBV6-5, the J call TRBJ1-1, with no clear D. Germline-derived CDR1 and CDR2 are MNHEY and SVGAGI. The CDR3 contains 13 residues. The germline V and J ends were trimmed by 0 bases and 8 bases, with 10 bases remaining between them. The CDR3 region has the DNA TGTGCCAGCAGTTACTCGACTGTTGGGGAAGCTTTCTTT. This codes for CASSYSTVGEAFF.

This clonotype occurred a few times. This chain links TRBV7-2 with TRBJ2-1; perhaps D is TRBD1 or TRBD2 (7 bases each). V gave up 5 bases and J gave up 7 bases, with 18 bases separating them. This CDR3 is 15 amino acids long. Germline CDR1 SGHTA, CDR2 FQGNSA. The CDR3 bases are TGTGCCAGCAGCCCCCCAGGGGGAGGGTGGAATGAGCAGTTCTTC. Protein: CASSPPGGGWNEQFF.

CDR3 protein: CASSPSHRYNEQFF. CDR3 bases: TGTGCCAGCAGTCCTTCCCACCGGTACAATGAGCAGTTCTTC. The chain is built from TRBV12-3 or TRBV12-4 and TRBJ2-1; D remains ambiguous. Trimming left V 5 bases short and J 4 bases short, with 12 bases between. The CDR3 consists of 14 residues.

The chain couples TRBV7-9 to TRBJ2-7; 9 nucleotides match TRBD2. The length of the CDR3 is 16 residues. The trim removed 0 bases at V and 0 bases at J, leaving 3 bases unmatched. The germline V gene has CDR1 SEHNR and CDR2 FQNEAQ (reference sequence). The CDR3 DNA sequence: TGTGCCAGCAGCTTAGCGCTAGCGGGGACCTCCTACGAGCAGTACTTC. Amino acid sequence: CASSLALAGTSYEQYF.

The chain combines TRBV29-1 with TRBJ2-5; D is possibly TRBD1 or TRBD2 (5 bases each). The tail of the sequence fits TRBJ2-7 better, so the J call may be wrong. The CDR3 has 12 residues. CDR1 and CDR2 from the germline V gene are SQVTM and ANQGSEA. The CDR3 reads CSVGPKAYEQYF. The CDR3, as DNA: TGCAGCGTGGGACCGAAGGCCTACGAGCAGTACTTC.

As regards this clonotype: An end of the junction does not agree with germline; a read error may underlie this. This chain connects TRBV7-9 to TRBJ2-5; 13 bases match TRBD2. The CDR3 length is 15 residues. Per germline, CDR1 SEHNR and CDR2 FQNEAQ (reference sequence). The CDR3 DNA follows: TGTGCCAGCAGCGTCACTAGCGGGAGGGGACAGACCCAGTACTTT. This codes for CASSVTSGRGQTQYF.

V usage is TRBV20-1 and J usage is TRBJ2-7; D gene unclear. V gave up 0 bases and J gave up 4 bases, with 16 bases separating them. The germline V gene has CDR1 DFQATT and CDR2 SNEGSKA (reference sequence). The CDR3 length is 15 residues. As DNA, the CDR3 is TGCAGTGCTAGAGACCGCCGAGACATAGGATACGAGCAGTACTTC. This translates into CSARDRRDIGYEQYF.

The rearrangement links TRBV5-6 to TRBJ2-3; D remains ambiguous. Between the trimmed V and J ends, which lost 0 bases and 4 bases, there was a span of 18 bases. The germline CDR1 and CDR2 sequences are SGHDT and YYEEEE. This CDR3 contains 17 residues. CDR3 sequence reads: CASSLAGAPSSADTQYF. Here the CDR3 DNA reads TGTGCCAGCAGCTTGGCCGGTGCCCCAAGTAGTGCAGATACGCAGTATTTT.

The chain employs TRBV6-2 or TRBV6-3 and TRBJ2-1, with 14 bases fitting TRBD2. The ends lost 0 bases at V and 0 bases at J; junction bases unmatched: 16. Per germline, CDR1 MNHEY and CDR2 SVGEGT. The CDR3 extends over 23 amino acids. The CDR3 loop is CASSYSNRPRTSGRRSSYNEQFF. The DNA of the CDR3 is TGTGCCAGCAGTTACTCGAACCGCCCCCGGACTAGCGGGAGGCGCAGCTCCTACAATGAGCAGTTCTTC.

The chain employs TRBV6-1 and TRBJ2-1, with TRBD1 matching over 11 bases. The CDR3 has 13 residues. J was trimmed by 7 bases and V by 8 bases; bases with no gene match: 4. The germline V gene encodes CDR1 MNHNS and CDR2 SASEGT. Here the CDR3 DNA reads TGTGCCAGCGCGTGGGACAGGGGGAATGAGCAGTTCTTC. Protein product: CASAWDRGNEQFF.

This clonotype was observed a handful of times. Here the CDR3 DNA reads TGCAGCGTTGAAGGAAACAGGGATATCAGGGAGACCCAGTACTTC. This gives the protein CSVEGNRDIRETQYF. The chain uses TRBV29-1 and TRBJ2-5; D is possibly TRBD1 (6 bases). Germline CDR1 reads SQVTM; CDR2 reads ANQGSEA. The V end lost 1 base, the J end lost 5 bases, and 17 bases lay between the germline ends. The CDR3 runs 15 residues.

The chain employs TRBV12-3 or TRBV12-4 and TRBJ2-7, with TRBD1 identical over 8 bases. The CDR3 sequence is 14 residues long. V lost 1 base to trimming and J lost 6 bases; unmatched junction nucleotides: 5. CDR3 nucleotides: TGTGCCAGCAGTTTAGGGACAGGGCTGTCCGAGCAGTACTTC. This gives the protein CASSLGTGLSEQYF.

This clonotype has just a few counts. The CDR3 DNA reads TGTGCCAGCAGTTACTCCCGGGTCTGGGAGACCCAGTACTTC. Its translation: CASSYSRVWETQYF. The chain recombines TRBV6-2 or TRBV6-3 with TRBJ2-5; no clear D. V lost 0 bases, J lost 5 bases, and 10 bases lay in between. CDR1 and CDR2 (germline): MNHEY, SVGEGT. The CDR3 spans 14 residues.

The gene calls are TRBV20-1 and TRBJ1-6, with 8 bases identical to TRBD1. Unmatched junction bases numbered 7, after V lost 6 bases and J lost 15 bases. The CDR3 consists of 11 residues. Germline values: CDR1 DFQATT, CDR2 SNEGSKA (reference sequence). This CDR3 reads CSAQDRASLHF. The CDR3 DNA reads as TGCAGTGCACAGGACAGGGCCAGCCTCCACTTT.

This chain joins TRBV20-1 and TRBJ2-3, with 9 bases fitting TRBD2. Germline V gives CDR1 DFQATT, CDR2 SNEGSKA (reference sequence). Trimming at V came to 6 bases and at J to 2 bases, leaving 6 bases not matched to a gene. The CDR3 has 14 residues. The CDR3: CSAISGSATDTQYF. Here the CDR3 DNA reads TGCAGTGCCATTAGCGGGAGTGCCACAGATACGCAGTATTTT.

The chain has TRBV7-3 and TRBJ2-7; D perhaps matches TRBD2 (5 bases). The CDR3 extends over 13 amino acids. Trimming pared 1 base from V and 6 bases from J, leaving 10 bases between. Germline V lookup: CDR1 SGHTA, CDR2 FQGTGA. DNA for the CDR3: TGTGCCAGCAGCTTAAGCGGGTTGGGCGAGCAGTACTTC. Translating it yields CASSLSGLGEQYF.

This clonotype came up a few times. This chain connects TRBV7-2 to TRBJ2-5; the D is unclear. Germline CDR1 and CDR2: SGHTA and FQGNSA. V lost 5 bases and J lost 5, with 9 bases in between. The CDR3 spans 12 residues. Here the CDR3 DNA reads TGTGCCAGCAGCACTTGGACCGAGACCCAGTACTTC. Amino acid sequence: CASSTWTETQYF. Full variable domain (outside the CDR3, taken from reference TRBV7-2 and TRBJ2-5): GAGVSQSPSNKVTEKGKDVELRCDPISGHTALYWYRQSLGQGLEFLIYFQGNSAPDKSGLPSDRFSAERTGGSVSTLTIQRTQQEDSAVYLCASSTWTETQYFGPGTRLLVL.

This clonotype was counted a single time. The V gene is TRBV20-1, the J gene TRBJ1-4; D not resolved. The V gene lost 3 bases and the J gene lost 3 bases, with 8 bases spanning the gap. Germline loops: CDR1 DFQATT, CDR2 SNEGSKA (reference sequence). The CDR3 is 13 residues long. CDR3 region: CSASSTANEKLFF. The DNA of the CDR3 is TGCAGTGCTAGCTCGACCGCTAATGAAAAACTGTTTTTT.

This clonotype was picked up a small number of times. V usage is TRBV5-6 and J usage is TRBJ2-3; D may be TRBD2 (6 bases). With 4 bases removed from V and 4 bases from J, the gap between germline ends came to 19 bases. The CDR3 consists of 16 residues. From germline, CDR1 is SGHDT and CDR2 YYEEEE. As DNA, the CDR3 is TGTGCCAGCAGCCCAGTGGACGGGAGCTTCCCAGATACGCAGTATTTT. Translating it yields CASSPVDGSFPDTQYF.

This clonotype appeared a few times. The J gene is TRBJ2-7, the V gene TRBV27; 11 nucleotides agree with TRBD2. The CDR3 has 15 residues. V shed 5 bases, J shed 3 bases, and the junction held 6 bases outside the gene matches. Germline V lookup: CDR1 MNHEY, CDR2 SMNVEV (reference sequence). The CDR3 DNA reads as TGTGCCAGCAGTGAAACTAGCGGGAGTATCTACGAGCAGTACTTC. Protein sequence: CASSETSGSIYEQYF.

The sample holds a few counts of this clonotype. V usage is TRBV7-2 and J usage is TRBJ2-1; 8 nucleotides match TRBD2. Germline CDR1 reads SGHTA; CDR2 reads FQGNSA. The junction had 9 bases not matched to a gene; V was cut back by 5 bases and J by 9 bases. The CDR3 is made up of 14 amino acids. The DNA for the CDR3 is TGTGCCAGCAGCCCCGAGCGGGAGCAGGTTGAGCAGTTCTTC. Its protein product is CASSPEREQVEQFF.

V gene TRBV7-3 combines with J gene TRBJ2-3, with TRBD2 matching over 10 bases. Germline V gives CDR1 SGHTA, CDR2 FQGTGA. CDR3 size: 14 residues. The V segment lost 5 bases and the J segment 6 bases; nucleotides outside the gene matches: 5. CDR3 sequence: CASSRLAGVDTQYF. The CDR3 nucleotides read TGTGCCAGCAGCCGCCTAGCGGGAGTGGATACGCAGTATTTT.

The V and J genes are TRBV28 and TRBJ2-1; maybe TRBD2 (6 bases). Germline loops: CDR1 MDHEN, CDR2 SYDVKM. This CDR3 comprises 14 residues. The ends were cut back, 5 bases at V and 9 bases at J, with 17 bases in the middle. CDR3 sequence reads: CASSVVEGKREQFF. In nucleotides, the CDR3 is TGTGCCAGCAGTGTGGTGGAGGGCAAGCGTGAGCAGTTCTTC. Complete variable domain (other parts from reference TRBV28 and TRBJ2-1): DVKVTQSSRYLVKRTGEKVFLECVQDMDHENMFWYRQDPGLGLRLIYFSYDVKMKEKGDIPEGYSVSREKKERFSLILESASTNQTSMYLCASSVVEGKREQFFGPGTRLTVL.

The chain carries TRBV7-9 and TRBJ1-1; D unclear. Germline V gene sequence: CDR1 SEHNR, CDR2 FQNEAQ (reference sequence). CDR3 size: 14 residues. Deletions cut 5 bases from V and 4 bases from J, with 14 bases between. The CDR3: CASSPLRAGTEAFF. For the CDR3, the DNA is TGTGCCAGCAGCCCCCTTAGGGCGGGCACTGAAGCTTTCTTT.

This clonotype is a singleton in its sample. This could be a read error, since a much larger clone is one nucleotide away. The chain couples TRBV28 to TRBJ1-2; no clear D gene. Germline V gene lookup returns CDR1 MDHEN and CDR2 SYDVKM. CDR3 length: 18 residues. CDR3 nucleotides: TGTGCCAGCAGCCAAATTGGGTTGTCGGTGGCAGCTAACTATGGCCACACCTTC. This codes for CASSQIGLSVAANYGHTF.

The count of this clonotype is one. The V and J genes are TRBV7-2 and TRBJ2-7; a weak D match, TRBD2 (6 bases). Germline V CDR1 and CDR2: SGHTA, FQGNSA. The CDR3 covers 14 residues. The V gene lost 4 bases and the J gene lost 7 bases, with 17 bases spanning the gap. CDR3 sequence reads: CASSWNGGPREQYF. CDR3 in DNA: TGTGCCAGCAGCTGGAACGGAGGGCCTAGGGAGCAGTACTTC.

This clonotype showed up just once. J is TRBJ2-1 and V is TRBV12-3 or TRBV12-4, with D possibly TRBD1 on 5 matching bases. Trimming cost V 6 bases and J 8 bases, with 14 bases left between them. This CDR3 spans 13 amino acids. The CDR3 region is CASSTIRVHEQFF. The CDR3 bases are TGTGCCAGCAGCACCATCAGGGTACATGAGCAGTTCTTC.